Detailed here is one T cell receptor beta chain. Its antigen remains undetermined. Base qualities are missing; no much larger clone stands one base away. The data derive from a study of shared clonotypes between healthy human individuals (dated by TCRdb to about 2020). Notes on the research overall: A couple of women and a few men aged 18 to 49 years were included in the cohort. For each donor, three plates each were used for CD4 naive and CD4 memory, two plates were used for CD8 naive, and one plate was used for CD8 memory. The study deeply sequenced blood TCR repertoires of five healthy adults to estimate repertoire size and the extent of clonotype sharing between individuals. Different laboratories and diverse techniques were used to prepare libraries and sequence TCR repertoires, to increase sequencing depth and limit assay-specific biases. Leukapheresis yielded between about 0.85 and 9 billion PBMCs per donor. Study-wide conclusions, independent of this receptor: Even with the large sequencing depth, rarefaction of the sorted-subset datasets indicated that sequencing was incomplete. Sampling was restricted to blood, and TCR repertoires in tissues likely differ from the TCR repertoires found in blood. The small number of donors limited the genetic and exposure-history diversity represented. Compared with non-shared clonotypes, clonotypes shared by all four sorted-subset donors had higher generation probabilities. Pairwise subsampling led to the expectation that sequencing depth would affect the degree of clonotype sharing among donors. Approximately 5% of naive CD4, 3.5% of naive CD8, about 2.5% of memory CD4, and about 0.4% of memory CD8 clonotypes were shared across several donors. Naive subsets generally had larger estimated clonotype richness than memory subsets did.

Using the deep immunoSEQ assay, multiplex PCR amplified TCR CDR3 regions from genomic DNA. Extracted genomic DNA from each cell subset was distributed evenly across all wells of several immunoSEQ 96-well plates, and each plate was treated as a replicate. For sorted subsets, each replicate PCR was loaded with roughly 0.2 ug genomic DNA, equivalent to approximately 27,000 T cell genomes. The purified libraries were quantified using a Qubit 3.0 fluorometer, sized with a Bioanalyzer 2100, and then quantified again using the KAPA Library Quantification kit. Every immunoSEQ 96-well plate was sequenced on a dedicated single-read 150-cycle Illumina NextSeq 550 flow cell. Turning to the authors' computational methods: The immunoSEQ output contained only junctional sequences without quality scores, so filtering could not match that applied to full-length reads. Sequences were annotated with PyIR, a Python wrapper for IgBLAST v1.9, and V/J genes and CDR3 were assigned using IMGT germline references. Reads with weak V/J assignments (E-value above 1e-6), missing CDR3, stop codons, out-of-frame junctions, or ambiguous translated residues were removed. V3J clonotypes were defined by identical inferred V gene, J gene, and CDR3 amino acid sequence. The percentage overlap between two repertoires was calculated by dividing the number of shared unique clonotypes by the size of the smaller repertoire. Three approaches were used to assess repertoire richness: RTK rarefaction, the Chao1 estimator, and Recon v2.1 estimates of unobserved clonotypes. Generation probabilities for all TCRbeta clonotypes obtained by the gDNA method from a handful of donors were computed using OLGA. The table was pulled from immuneACCESS by TCRdb, which kept in-frame rearrangements only. Such tables lose some clones; where checked, under half of the loss comes from unresolved V genes, and the rest has no known cause. That table gives V, J and clone size, and the DNA gave D and trimming. The sample yields about 2.1 million clones; 93% were counted once. Over 1.5% of the sample comes from the top ten.

The germline V gene (reference sequence) gives CDR1 as LNHDA and CDR2 as SQIVND. The junction shows trimming of 4 bases on V and 8 bases on J, and the gene matches do not reach 11 bases of it. Counted from cysteine to phenylalanine, this CDR3 has 15 amino acids. Of all the DNA, just the CDR3 is kept, 45 bases in frame from base 1. CD8 naive samples consisted of CD45RO-negative cells that were positively selected for CCR7, yielding a CD45RA+CCR7+ population without TemRA cells. Healthy HIV-negative adults with no recently reported acute infections or vaccinations were included as donors. Only Caucasian adults living in Nashville, Tennessee, USA were represented among the donors. Blood was collected by leukapheresis, and PBMCs were isolated by Ficoll-Histopaque density gradient centrifugation and then cryopreserved in liquid nitrogen vapor phase. Purity and quantity of every magnetically sorted T cell population were checked by analytical flow cytometry. Genomic DNA was isolated from each sorted fraction and quantified by UV absorbance on a Nanodrop 2000c.

The rearranged segments are TRBV19 and TRBJ1-1; TRBD1 fits 9 bases in the junction. The sequencing sample was made of naive CD8+ T cells from PBMCs. The cell subset or site label, read with the paper, signifies: CD45RA+CCR7+. The clonotype was recovered from a man in his late teens or twenties in good health. Some clones in this sample may be carry-over from other donors' samples. The CDR3 amino acid sequence is: CASSSTRTGEVEAFF. The sequenced DNA: TGTGCCAGTAGTAGTACGAGGACAGGGGAGGTGGAAGCTTTCTTT.